This T cell receptor (beta chain) derives from a study of shared clonotypes between healthy human individuals. Study-wide results and limits: Compared with clonotypes that all four donors shared, non-shared clonotypes had lower generation probabilities.

Germline V lookup: CDR1 MNHEY, CDR2 SMNVEV (reference sequence). This CDR3 contains 13 residues. Trimming cost V 5 bases and J 5 bases, with 10 bases left between them. Note on this clone: Its specificity is unknown.

The protocol was immunoSEQ multiplex PCR, while the TCRdb copy is restricted to in-frame clones and leaves out a portion. Altogether millions of clones are present, roughly 94% being singletons, with the ten largest covering 0.1% to 0.15%. This clonotype was obtained from a man between 18 and 29 years old in good health. Sequencing input: naive CD4+ T cells sorted from blood. Subset specified: CD45RA+ positively selected. This rearrangement joins TRBV27 to TRBJ2-4; D gene unclear. The CDR3 DNA reads as TGTGCCAGCAGTATCAGCGCCGAAAACATTCAGTACTTC. Encoded protein: CASSISAENIQYF.